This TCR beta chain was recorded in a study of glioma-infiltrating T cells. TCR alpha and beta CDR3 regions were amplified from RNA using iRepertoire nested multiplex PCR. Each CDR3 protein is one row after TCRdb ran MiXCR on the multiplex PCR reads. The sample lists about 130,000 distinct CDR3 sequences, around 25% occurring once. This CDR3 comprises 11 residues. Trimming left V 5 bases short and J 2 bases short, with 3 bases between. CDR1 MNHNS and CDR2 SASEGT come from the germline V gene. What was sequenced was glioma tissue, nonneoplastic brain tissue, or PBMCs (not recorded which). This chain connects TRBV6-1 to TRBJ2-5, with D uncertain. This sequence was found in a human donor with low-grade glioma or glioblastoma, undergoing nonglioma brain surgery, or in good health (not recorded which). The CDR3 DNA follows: TGTGCCAGCAGTATGCAAGAGACCCAGTACTTC. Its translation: CASSMQETQYF.